This record looks at one TCR beta chain sequence and its context. The table came from immunoSEQ multiplex PCR; TCRdb's copy has only in-frame clones and leaves some out. The data contain about 93,000 clones, approximately 92% of them seen just once; the ten biggest clones take up about 2%. These data come from a study of T cell changes during pregnancy in multiple sclerosis. Germline V lookup: CDR1 MDHEN, CDR2 SYDVKM. The CDR3 totals 16 residues. The ends lost 4 bases at V and 4 bases at J; junction bases unmatched: 11. This clonotype was sampled from a female donor with multiple sclerosis, enrolled in a pregnancy study. The material sequenced was peripheral blood, taken after pregnancy. This sequence joins TRBV28 and TRBJ2-7; 9 bases line up with TRBD1. CDR3: CASSWGGDRGRYEQYF. The CDR3 nucleotides read TGTGCCAGCAGTTGGGGGGGCGACAGGGGGAGATACGAGCAGTACTTC.